The T cell receptor (beta chain) under discussion was sequenced for a study of metastatic and nonmetastatic thyroid tumors. On the study more broadly: Where malignant and benign thyroid patients were concerned, repertoires were compared across blood and tumor or nodule tissue.

This clone was recorded a few times. TCRdb re-processed the PCR reads through MiXCR. The sample lists around 4,000 clones, around 32% seen once, with roughly 48% in the top ten. CDR3 length equals 12 residues. The V end lost 10 bases, the J end lost 0 bases, and 7 bases lay between the germline ends. Germline V CDR1 and CDR2: SEHNR, FQNEAQ (reference sequence). All patients were treatment-naive before thyroid surgery. The chain carries TRBV7-9 and TRBJ2-1; D is unresolved. Material: adjacent normal tissue. The receptor was isolated from a male donor with papillary thyroid cancer or a benign thyroid nodule (not recorded which). Some clones in this sample may be carry-over from other donors' samples. CDR3 region: CAMSSSYNEQFF. The CDR3 DNA reads as TGTGCCATGTCGAGCTCCTACAATGAGCAGTTCTTC.